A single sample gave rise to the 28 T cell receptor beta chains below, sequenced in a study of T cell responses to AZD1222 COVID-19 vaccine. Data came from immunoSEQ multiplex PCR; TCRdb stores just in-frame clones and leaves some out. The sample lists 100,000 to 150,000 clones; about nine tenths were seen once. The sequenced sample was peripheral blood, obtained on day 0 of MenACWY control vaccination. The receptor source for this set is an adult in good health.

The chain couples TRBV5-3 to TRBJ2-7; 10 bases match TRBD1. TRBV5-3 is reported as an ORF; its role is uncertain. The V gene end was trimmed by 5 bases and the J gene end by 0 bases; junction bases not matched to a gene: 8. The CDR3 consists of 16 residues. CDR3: CARRSRTGGISYEQYV. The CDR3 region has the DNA TGTGCCAGAAGGTCCAGGACAGGGGGTATCTCCTACGAGCAGTACGTC.

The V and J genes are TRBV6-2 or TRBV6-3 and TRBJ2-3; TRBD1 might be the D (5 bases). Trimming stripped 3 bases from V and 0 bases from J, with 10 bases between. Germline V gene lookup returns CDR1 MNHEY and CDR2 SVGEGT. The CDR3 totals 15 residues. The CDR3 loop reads CASSYGAGSTDTQYF. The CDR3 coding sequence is TGTGCCAGCAGTTATGGGGCAGGGAGCACAGATACGCAGTATTTT.

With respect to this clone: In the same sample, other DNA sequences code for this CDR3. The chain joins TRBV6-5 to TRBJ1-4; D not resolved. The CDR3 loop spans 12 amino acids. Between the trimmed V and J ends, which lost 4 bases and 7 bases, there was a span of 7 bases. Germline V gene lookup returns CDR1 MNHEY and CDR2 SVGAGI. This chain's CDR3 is CASSLTGEKLFF. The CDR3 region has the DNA TGTGCCAGCAGTTTGACGGGTGAAAAACTGTTTTTT.

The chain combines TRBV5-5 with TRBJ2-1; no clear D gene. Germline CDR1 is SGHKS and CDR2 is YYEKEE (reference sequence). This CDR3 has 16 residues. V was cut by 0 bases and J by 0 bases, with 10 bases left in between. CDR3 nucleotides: TGTGCCAGCAGCTTGGCGGCAGCTGACTCCTACAATGAGCAGTTCTTC. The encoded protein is CASSLAAADSYNEQFF.

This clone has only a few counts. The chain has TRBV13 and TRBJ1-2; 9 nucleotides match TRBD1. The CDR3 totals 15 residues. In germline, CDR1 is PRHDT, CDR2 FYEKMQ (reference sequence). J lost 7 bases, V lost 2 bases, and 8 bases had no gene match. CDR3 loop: CASSLLGTGSSGYTF. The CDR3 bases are TGTGCCAGCAGCTTATTAGGGACAGGGAGTTCTGGCTACACCTTC.

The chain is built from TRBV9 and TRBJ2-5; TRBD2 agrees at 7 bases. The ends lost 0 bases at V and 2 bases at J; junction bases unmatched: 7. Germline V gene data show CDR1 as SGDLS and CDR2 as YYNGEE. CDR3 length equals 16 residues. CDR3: CASSVAPQRGQETQYF. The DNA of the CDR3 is TGTGCCAGCAGCGTAGCCCCCCAGCGGGGACAAGAGACCCAGTACTTC.

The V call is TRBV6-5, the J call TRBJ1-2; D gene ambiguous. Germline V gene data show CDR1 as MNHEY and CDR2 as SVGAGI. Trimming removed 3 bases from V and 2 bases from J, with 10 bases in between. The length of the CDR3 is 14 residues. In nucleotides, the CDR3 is TGTGCCAGCAGTTATTCACCGGGGAACTATGGCTACACCTTC. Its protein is CASSYSPGNYGYTF.

CDR3 nucleotides: TGTGCCAGCTCACCAGGATTCCAAGAGACCCAGTACTTC. Residues: CASSPGFQETQYF. The chain joins TRBV18 to TRBJ2-5; D is unclear. Germline assignment: CDR1 KGHSH and CDR2 LQKENI. The CDR3 covers 13 residues. The V end was cut by 2 bases, the J end by 1 base, with 5 bases between. The variable domain in full, completed from reference TRBV18 and TRBJ2-5, reads NAGVMQNPRHLVRRRGQEARLRCSPMKGHSHVYWYRQLPEEGLKFMVYLQKENIIDESGMPKERFSAEFPKEGPSILRIQQVVRGDSAAYFCASSPGFQETQYFGPGTRLLVL.

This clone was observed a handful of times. The CDR3 sequence: CASGVSGNTIYF. The CDR3, as DNA: TGTGCCAGCGGGGTCTCTGGAAACACCATATATTTT. This sequence joins TRBV2 and TRBJ1-3; D not certain. Trimming shortened V by 8 bases and J by 0 bases, and 5 bases separated the two germline ends. The germline gives CDR1 SNHLY, CDR2 FYNNEI. There are 12 residues in the CDR3.

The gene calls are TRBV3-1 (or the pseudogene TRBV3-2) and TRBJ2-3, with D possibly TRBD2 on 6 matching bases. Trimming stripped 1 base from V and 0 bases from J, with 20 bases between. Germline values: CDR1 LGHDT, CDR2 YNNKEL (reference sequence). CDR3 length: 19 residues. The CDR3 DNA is TGTGCCAGCAGCCAAGGATTAGCGGAGCGACCGACTAGCACAGATACGCAGTATTTT. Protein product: CASSQGLAERPTSTDTQYF.

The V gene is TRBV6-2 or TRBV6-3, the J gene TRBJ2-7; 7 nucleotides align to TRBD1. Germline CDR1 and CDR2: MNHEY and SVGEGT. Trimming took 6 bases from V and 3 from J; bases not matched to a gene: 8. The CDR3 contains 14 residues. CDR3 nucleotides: TGTGCCAGCAGCGACAGGGAAAGATACTACGAGCAGTACGTC. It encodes CASSDRERYYEQYV.

The CDR3 DNA follows: TGTGCCAGCAGTTTCCGGGGGGCGCGGCAGTACTTC. Its translation: CASSFRGARQYF. The chain combines TRBV28 with TRBJ2-7; tentative D call: TRBD2 (7 bases). Trimming removed 3 bases from V and 9 bases from J, with 12 bases in between. The CDR3 spans 12 residues. Germline CDR1 is MDHEN and CDR2 is SYDVKM. The full variable domain, with the rest looked up from reference TRBV28 and TRBJ2-7, is DVKVTQSSRYLVKRTGEKVFLECVQDMDHENMFWYRQDPGLGLRLIYFSYDVKMKEKGDIPEGYSVSREKKERFSLILESASTNQTSMYLCASSFRGARQYFGPGTRLTVT.

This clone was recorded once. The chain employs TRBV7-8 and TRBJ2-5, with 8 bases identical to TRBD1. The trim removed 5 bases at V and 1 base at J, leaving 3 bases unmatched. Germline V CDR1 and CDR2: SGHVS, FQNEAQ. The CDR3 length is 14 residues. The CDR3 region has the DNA TGTGCCAGCAGCGACGGACAGGGCCAAGAGACCCAGTACTTC. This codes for CASSDGQGQETQYF.

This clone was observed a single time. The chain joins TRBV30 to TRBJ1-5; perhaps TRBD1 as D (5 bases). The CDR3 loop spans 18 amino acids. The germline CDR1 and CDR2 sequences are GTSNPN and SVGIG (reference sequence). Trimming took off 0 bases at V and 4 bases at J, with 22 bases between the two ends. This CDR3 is CAWSVRNRPKIRNQPQHF. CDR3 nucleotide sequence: TGTGCCTGGAGTGTACGAAACAGGCCCAAAATTCGTAATCAGCCCCAGCATTTT.

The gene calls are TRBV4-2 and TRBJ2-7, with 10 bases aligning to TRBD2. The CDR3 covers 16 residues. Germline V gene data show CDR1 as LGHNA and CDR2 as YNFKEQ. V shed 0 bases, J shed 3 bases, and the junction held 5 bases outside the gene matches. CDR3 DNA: TGTGCCAGCAGCCAAGAGAGAGCGGGAGGGATCTACGAGCAGTACTTC. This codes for CASSQERAGGIYEQYF.

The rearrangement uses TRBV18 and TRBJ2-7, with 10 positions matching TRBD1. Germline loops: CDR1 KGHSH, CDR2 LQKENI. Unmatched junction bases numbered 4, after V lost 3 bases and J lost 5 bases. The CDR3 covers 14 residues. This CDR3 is CASSPDRGRDEQYF. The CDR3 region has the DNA TGTGCCAGCTCACCTGACAGGGGGCGAGACGAGCAGTACTTC. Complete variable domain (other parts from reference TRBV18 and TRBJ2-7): NAGVMQNPRHLVRRRGQEARLRCSPMKGHSHVYWYRQLPEEGLKFMVYLQKENIIDESGMPKERFSAEFPKEGPSILRIQQVVRGDSAAYFCASSPDRGRDEQYFGPGTRLTVT.

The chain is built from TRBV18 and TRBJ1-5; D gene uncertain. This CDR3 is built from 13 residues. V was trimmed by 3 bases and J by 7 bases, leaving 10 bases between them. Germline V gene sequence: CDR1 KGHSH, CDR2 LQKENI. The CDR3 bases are TGTGCCAGCTCACCTAACGGGGAGCAGCCCCAGCATTTT. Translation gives CASSPNGEQPQHF.

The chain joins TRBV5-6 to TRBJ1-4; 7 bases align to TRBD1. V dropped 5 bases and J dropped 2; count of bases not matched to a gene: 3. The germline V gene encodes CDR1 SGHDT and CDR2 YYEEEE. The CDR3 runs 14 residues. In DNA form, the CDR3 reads TGTGCCAGCAGTTTACAGGGGACTAATGAAAAACTGTTTTTT. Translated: CASSLQGTNEKLFF.

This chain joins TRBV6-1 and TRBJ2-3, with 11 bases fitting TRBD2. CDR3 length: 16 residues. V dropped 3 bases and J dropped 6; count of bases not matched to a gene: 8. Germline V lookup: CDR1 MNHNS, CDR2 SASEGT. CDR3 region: CASSDRSGGALDTQYF. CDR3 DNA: TGTGCCAGCAGTGACCGTAGCGGGGGGGCTTTGGATACGCAGTATTTT.

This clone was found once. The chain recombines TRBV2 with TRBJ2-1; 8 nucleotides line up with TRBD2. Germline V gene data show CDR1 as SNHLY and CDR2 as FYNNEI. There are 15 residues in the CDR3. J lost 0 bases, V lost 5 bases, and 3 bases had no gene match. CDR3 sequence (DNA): TGTGCCAGCAGTTATCTAGCGGGCTCCTACAATGAGCAGTTCTTC. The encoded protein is CASSYLAGSYNEQFF.

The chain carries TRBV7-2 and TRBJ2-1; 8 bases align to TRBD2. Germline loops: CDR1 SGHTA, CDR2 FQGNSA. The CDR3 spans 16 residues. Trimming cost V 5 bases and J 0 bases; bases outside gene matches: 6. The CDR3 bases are TGTGCCAGCAGCCCACGGGGGGGATACTCCTACAATGAGCAGTTCTTC. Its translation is CASSPRGGYSYNEQFF. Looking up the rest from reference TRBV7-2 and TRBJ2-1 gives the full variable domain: GAGVSQSPSNKVTEKGKDVELRCDPISGHTALYWYRQSLGQGLEFLIYFQGNSAPDKSGLPSDRFSAERTGGSVSTLTIQRTQQEDSAVYLCASSPRGGYSYNEQFFGPGTRLTVL.

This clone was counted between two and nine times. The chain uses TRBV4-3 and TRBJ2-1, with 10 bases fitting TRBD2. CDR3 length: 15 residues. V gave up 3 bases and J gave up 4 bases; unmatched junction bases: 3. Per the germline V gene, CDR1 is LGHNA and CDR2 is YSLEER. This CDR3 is CASSHLTSGYNEQFF. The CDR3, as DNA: TGCGCCAGCAGCCACCTGACTAGCGGGTACAATGAGCAGTTCTTC.

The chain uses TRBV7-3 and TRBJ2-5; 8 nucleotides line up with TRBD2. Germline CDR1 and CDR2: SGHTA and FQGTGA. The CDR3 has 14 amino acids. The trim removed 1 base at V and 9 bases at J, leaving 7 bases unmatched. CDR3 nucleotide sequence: TGTGCCAGCAGCTTAATCGTCTCTAGCGGGCCCCAGTACTTC. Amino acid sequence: CASSLIVSSGPQYF.

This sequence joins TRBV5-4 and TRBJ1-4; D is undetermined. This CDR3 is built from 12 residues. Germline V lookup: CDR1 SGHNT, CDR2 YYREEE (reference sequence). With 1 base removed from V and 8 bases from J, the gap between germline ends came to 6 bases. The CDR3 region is CASSLFGEKLFF. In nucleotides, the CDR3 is TGTGCCAGCAGCTTGTTCGGGGAAAAACTGTTTTTT. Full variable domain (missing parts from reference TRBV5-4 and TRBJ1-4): ETGVTQSPTHLIKTRGQQVTLRCSSQSGHNTVSWYQQALGQGPQFIFQYYREEENGRGNFPPRFSGLQFPNYSSELNVNALELDDSALYLCASSLFGEKLFFGSGTQLSVL.

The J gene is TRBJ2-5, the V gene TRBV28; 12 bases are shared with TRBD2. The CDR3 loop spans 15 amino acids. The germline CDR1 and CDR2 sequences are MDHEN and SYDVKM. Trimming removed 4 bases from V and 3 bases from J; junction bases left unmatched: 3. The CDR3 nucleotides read TGTGCCAGCAGTTCCCGACTAGCGGGGGAAGAGACCCAGTACTTC. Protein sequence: CASSSRLAGEETQYF.

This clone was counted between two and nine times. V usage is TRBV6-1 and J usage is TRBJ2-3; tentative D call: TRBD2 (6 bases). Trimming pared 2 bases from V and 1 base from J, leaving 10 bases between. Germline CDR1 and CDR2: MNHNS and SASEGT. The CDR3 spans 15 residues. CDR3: CASSEWGEGTDTQYF. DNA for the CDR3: TGTGCCAGCAGTGAATGGGGGGAGGGCACAGATACGCAGTATTTT.

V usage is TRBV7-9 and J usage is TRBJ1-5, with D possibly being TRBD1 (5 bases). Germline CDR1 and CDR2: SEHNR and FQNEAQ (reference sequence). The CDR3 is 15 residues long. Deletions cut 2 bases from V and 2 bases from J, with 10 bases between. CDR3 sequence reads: CASSLSGGGNQPQHF. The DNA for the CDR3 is TGTGCCAGCAGCTTATCGGGGGGTGGCAATCAGCCCCAGCATTTT.

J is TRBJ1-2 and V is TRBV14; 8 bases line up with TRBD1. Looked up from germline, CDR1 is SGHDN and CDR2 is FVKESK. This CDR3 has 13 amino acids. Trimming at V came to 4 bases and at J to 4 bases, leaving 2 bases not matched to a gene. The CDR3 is CASSRQGSYGYTF. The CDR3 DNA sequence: TGTGCCAGCAGCCGACAGGGGAGCTATGGCTACACCTTC.